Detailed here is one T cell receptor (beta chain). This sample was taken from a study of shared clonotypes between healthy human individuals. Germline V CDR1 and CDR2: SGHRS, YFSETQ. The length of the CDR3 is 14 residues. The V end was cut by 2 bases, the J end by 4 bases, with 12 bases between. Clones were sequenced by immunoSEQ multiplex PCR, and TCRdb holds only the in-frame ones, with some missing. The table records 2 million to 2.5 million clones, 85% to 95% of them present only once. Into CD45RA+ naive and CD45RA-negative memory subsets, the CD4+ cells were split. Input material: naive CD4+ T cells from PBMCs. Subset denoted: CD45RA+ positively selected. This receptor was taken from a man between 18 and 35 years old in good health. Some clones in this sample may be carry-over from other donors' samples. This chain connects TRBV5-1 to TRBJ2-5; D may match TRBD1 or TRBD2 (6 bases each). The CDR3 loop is CASSFEGGGETQYF. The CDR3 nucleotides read TGCGCCAGCAGCTTTGAGGGGGGTGGAGAGACCCAGTACTTC.